This TCR beta chain is drawn from a study of spatial heterogeneity in lung cancer. On the study more broadly: Unique TCR and UMI combinations averaged more than ten appearances each in raw reads.

Germline V gives CDR1 MNHEY, CDR2 SMNVEV (reference sequence). Between the trimmed V and J ends, which lost 0 bases and 9 bases, there was a span of 14 bases. CDR3 length: 14 amino acids. Every molecule of TCR cDNA had its own unique molecular identifier. A single record per CDR3 protein comes from TCRdb applying MiXCR to the 5' RACE reads. The sample includes about 92,000 distinct CDR3 sequences, about 12% of them seen just once. Concerning this clonotype itself: Its matching antigen is unknown.

Study outcomes and limitations: Compared with follow-up, resection was when ubiquitous expanded tumor TCRs appeared in blood more.

Time point described: sample taken at primary tumor resection. No cell sorting; template was whole RNA from tumor, lung tissue or PBMC. This sequence was found in a male donor with early-stage non-small cell lung cancer. This chain joins TRBV27 and TRBJ1-1; D is uncertain. Sample: PBMCs, taken at surgery. The CDR3 sequence is CASSLSVMSAQAFF. For the CDR3, the DNA is TGTGCCAGCAGTTTATCGGTAATGTCAGCCCAAGCTTTCTTT.